The present entry profiles one T cell receptor beta chain with its context. This sample was included in a study of control samples from healthy donors and cancer patients. The assay was immunoSEQ multiplex PCR, and TCRdb's table has in-frame clones only and misses some. The sample lists just under 65,000 clones, 65% to 90% occurring once. V was shortened by 6 bases and J by 4 bases, with 7 bases between the two germline ends. CDR3 length equals 12 residues. The germline V gene has CDR1 MNHEY and CDR2 SVGAGI. The chain joins TRBV6-5 to TRBJ1-3; tentatively, D is TRBD1 (5 bases). This sequence originates from a man in his forties in good health. The sequencing sample was made of blood. CDR3 in amino acids: CASRGPGNTIYF. The CDR3, as DNA: TGTGCCAGCAGGGGGCCCGGAAACACCATATATTTT.